Presented here are 26 T cell receptor beta chains from one specimen sequenced in a study of T cell responses to AZD1222 COVID-19 vaccine. The repertoire was sequenced with immunoSEQ multiplex PCR; TCRdb's copy has only in-frame clones and lacks some. The data hold 95,000 to 110,000 clones, with 75% to 95% observed a single time. The sequenced sample was peripheral blood, obtained 28 days after the second AZD1222 dose. The receptor source for this set is an adult who received the AZD1222 COVID-19 vaccine.

This chain joins TRBV5-1 and TRBJ2-1; 8 positions match TRBD2. The CDR3 spans 15 residues. The germline V gene encodes CDR1 SGHRS and CDR2 YFSETQ. J was trimmed by 6 bases and V by 0 bases; bases with no gene match: 5. CDR3: CASSLERGGSNEQFF. The CDR3 nucleotides read TGCGCCAGCAGCTTGGAACGGGGGGGCAGCAATGAGCAGTTCTTC.

This clone is a singleton in its sample. The chain couples TRBV21-1 to TRBJ2-7; TRBD2, the table's D call, lacks a check against the DNA. TRBV21-1 is noted as a pseudogene. The CDR3 totals 14 residues. CDR3 region: CASSKKAGDYEQYF. In DNA, the CDR3 is TGTGCCAGCAGCAAGAAAGCGGGAGACTACGAGCAGTACTTC.

The chain recombines TRBV7-8 with TRBJ2-1; D tentatively fits TRBD1 or TRBD2 (5 bases each). The CDR3 is made up of 16 amino acids. V lost 2 bases and J lost 2, with 13 bases in between. The germline V gene encodes CDR1 SGHVS and CDR2 FQNEAQ. The DNA of the CDR3 is TGTGCCAGCAGCTTAATTTCCCAGGGAGCCTACAATGAGCAGTTCTTC. Residues: CASSLISQGAYNEQFF.

This sequence joins TRBV5-6 and TRBJ2-1; 10 bases fit TRBD2. The CDR3 length is 14 residues. After removal of 3 bases from V and 4 bases from J, the junction contained 1 base not matched to a gene. The germline CDR1 and CDR2 sequences are SGHDT and YYEEEE. The CDR3 nucleotides are TGTGCCAGCAGCTCTAGCGGGAGTTACAATGAGCAGTTCTTC. Amino acids: CASSSSGSYNEQFF.

The chain employs TRBV18 and TRBJ1-4; no definite D call. Trimming took 1 base from V and 0 from J, leaving 12 bases between them. Germline CDR1 KGHSH, CDR2 LQKENI. This CDR3 contains 17 residues. The CDR3 DNA follows: TGTGCCAGCTCACCACGGGTCCCTGAAGCAACTAATGAAAAACTGTTTTTT. Its protein is CASSPRVPEATNEKLFF.

This rearrangement joins TRBV6-5 to TRBJ2-7; the D call may be TRBD1 or TRBD2 (5 bases each). Trimming stripped 0 bases from V and 0 bases from J, with 12 bases between. Looked up from germline, CDR1 is MNHEY and CDR2 is SVGAGI. The length of the CDR3 is 16 residues. CDR3 nucleotides: TGTGCCAGCAGTTACTCGAAAGGGGAGACCTCCTACGAGCAGTACTTC. Translated: CASSYSKGETSYEQYF.

V gene TRBV6-1 combines with J gene TRBJ1-1, with 8 bases that match TRBD1. The CDR3 loop spans 15 amino acids. The germline V gene encodes CDR1 MNHNS and CDR2 SASEGT. V lost 6 bases to trimming and J lost 5 bases; unmatched junction nucleotides: 11. CDR3 coding DNA: TGTGCCAGCAGGCCAATAGCCACAGGGGGAACTGAAGCTTTCTTT. Protein product: CASRPIATGGTEAFF.

J is TRBJ2-2 and V is TRBV27; D may match TRBD1 or TRBD2 (5 bases each). Germline CDR1 MNHEY, CDR2 SMNVEV (reference sequence). The CDR3 contains 16 residues. Deletions cut 0 bases from V and 2 bases from J, with 10 bases between. CDR3 DNA: TGTGCCAGCAGTTTATCCCCCCGGGGCAACACCGGGGAGCTGTTTTTT. Its protein product is CASSLSPRGNTGELFF.

The CDR3 DNA sequence: TGTGCCAGCAGTTACTCGATGGGGGACGGTTCCTACGAGCAGTACTTC. Encoded protein: CASSYSMGDGSYEQYF. This chain connects TRBV6-5 to TRBJ2-7; D may be TRBD1 or TRBD2 (5 bases each). In germline, CDR1 is MNHEY, CDR2 SVGAGI. Trimming removed 0 bases at V and 1 base at J, with 13 bases between. The CDR3 covers 16 residues.

V and J are TRBV5-1 and TRBJ1-2; D gene ambiguous. The CDR3 runs 14 residues. Germline lookup yields CDR1 SGHRS and CDR2 YFSETQ. Between the trimmed V and J ends, which lost 0 bases and 2 bases, there was a span of 8 bases. CDR3 bases: TGCGCCAGCAGCTTGGCGGGCGGGAACTATGGCTACACCTTC. It codes for CASSLAGGNYGYTF.

The chain carries TRBV27 and TRBJ2-3; 7 nucleotides align to TRBD2. The CDR3 is 14 amino acids. Trimming took 6 bases from V and 11 from J; bases not matched to a gene: 14. Germline V lookup: CDR1 MNHEY, CDR2 SMNVEV (reference sequence). CDR3 nucleotide sequence: TGTGCCAGCAGAGAACCTAGCGGAGCTGAACGGCAGTATTTT. Its translation is CASREPSGAERQYF.

This clone was observed a few times. The V call is TRBV19, the J call TRBJ1-6; D call uncertain. The V end lost 0 bases, the J end lost 8 bases, and 8 bases lay between the germline ends. The length of the CDR3 is 14 residues. Germline V gives CDR1 LNHDA, CDR2 SQIVND (reference sequence). The CDR3 protein is CASSIDRSYSPLHF. DNA of the CDR3: TGTGCCAGTAGTATAGATCGGAGTTATTCACCCCTCCACTTT. Looking up the rest from reference TRBV19 and TRBJ1-6 gives the full variable domain: DGGITQSPKYLFRKEGQNVTLSCEQNLNHDAMYWYRQDPGQGLRLIYYSQIVNDFQKGDIAEGYSVSREKKESFPLTVTSAQKNPTAFYLCASSIDRSYSPLHFGNGTRLTVT.

This sequence joins TRBV14 and TRBJ1-1, with D unclear. V was pared by 1 base and J by 11 bases, with 5 bases between. CDR3 size: 10 residues. Germline CDR1 is SGHDN and CDR2 is FVKESK. The CDR3 DNA reads TGTGCCAGCAGCCAAGGAAGGGCTTTCTTT. This sequence encodes CASSQGRAFF.

The chain combines TRBV10-3 with TRBJ1-4, with a possible D match to TRBD1 (5 bases). Trimming cost V 4 bases and J 0 bases, with 12 bases left between them. CDR3 size: 16 residues. CDR1 is ENHRY, CDR2 SYGVKD, per germline. The CDR3 reads CAISGQTDPTNEKLFF. The CDR3 bases are TGTGCCATCAGTGGACAGACAGACCCAACTAATGAAAAACTGTTTTTT.

The chain is built from TRBV11-2 and TRBJ1-1, with D unclear. The CDR3 is made up of 12 amino acids. Germline values: CDR1 SGHAT, CDR2 FQNNGV. The V end was cut by 2 bases, the J end by 4 bases, with 5 bases between. The CDR3 DNA sequence: TGTGCCAGCAGCTTATCCTTCACTGAAGCTTTCTTT. This codes for CASSLSFTEAFF.

The CDR3 DNA follows: TGTGCCAGCAGTCCAGGGCCCGGGCTTTCCACCTACGAGCAGTACTTC. Translating gives CASSPGPGLSTYEQYF. This chain links TRBV27 with TRBJ2-7, with TRBD1 as a possible D gene (5 bases). Looked up from germline, CDR1 is MNHEY and CDR2 is SMNVEV (reference sequence). The CDR3 totals 16 residues. With 5 bases removed from V and 2 bases from J, the gap between germline ends came to 19 bases.

V gene TRBV5-6 combines with J gene TRBJ1-5, with D perhaps TRBD1 (6 bases). CDR1 and CDR2 (germline): SGHDT, YYEEEE. The CDR3 runs 13 residues. V was clipped by 2 bases and J by 9 bases, with 12 bases between them. DNA of the CDR3: TGTGCCAGCAGCTTTTCAGGGGAACCGCCCCAGCATTTT. Translating gives CASSFSGEPPQHF.

This chain links TRBV5-6 with TRBJ1-1, with no clear D. This CDR3 contains 17 residues. CDR1 and CDR2 from the germline V gene are SGHDT and YYEEEE. Deletions cut 0 bases from V and 4 bases from J, with 19 bases between. In nucleotides, the CDR3 is TGTGCCAGCAGCTTGGCACTACTCCGGGCTCGTGGCACTGAAGCTTTCTTT. Amino acids: CASSLALLRARGTEAFF. The complete variable domain, with remaining parts taken from reference TRBV5-6 and TRBJ1-1, reads DAGVTQSPTHLIKTRGQQVTLRCSPKSGHDTVSWYQQALGQGPQFIFQYYEEEERQRGNFPDRFSGHQFPNYSSELNVNALLLGDSALYLCASSLALLRARGTEAFFGQGTRLTVV.

J is TRBJ2-1 and V is TRBV11-2, with D perhaps TRBD1 (5 bases). The V end was cut by 5 bases, the J end by 6 bases, with 11 bases between. CDR3 length: 13 amino acids. Germline CDR1 and CDR2: SGHAT and FQNNGV. The CDR3: CASSLGLVNEQFF. In DNA, the CDR3 is TGTGCCAGCAGCCTGGGGCTGGTCAATGAGCAGTTCTTC.

This clone came up a few times. This chain uses TRBV7-2 with TRBJ1-1; D might be TRBD1 (5 bases). Trimming stripped 4 bases from V and 0 bases from J, with 12 bases between. The CDR3 extends over 15 amino acids. Looked up from germline, CDR1 is SGHTA and CDR2 is FQGNSA. The DNA of the CDR3 is TGTGCCAGCAGCTACCTGGGACTTCTGAACACTGAAGCTTTCTTT. Translating gives CASSYLGLLNTEAFF. The complete variable domain, with remaining parts taken from reference TRBV7-2 and TRBJ1-1, reads GAGVSQSPSNKVTEKGKDVELRCDPISGHTALYWYRQSLGQGLEFLIYFQGNSAPDKSGLPSDRFSAERTGGSVSTLTIQRTQQEDSAVYLCASSYLGLLNTEAFFGQGTRLTVV.

This sequence joins TRBV7-9 and TRBJ1-4; no reliable D call. Per germline, CDR1 SEHNR and CDR2 FQNEAQ (reference sequence). This CDR3 has 13 amino acids. The V and J ends lost 6 bases and 5 bases respectively, with 10 bases between them. This CDR3 reads CASSWGTNEKLFF. The CDR3 DNA reads as TGTGCCAGCAGTTGGGGAACCAATGAAAAACTGTTTTTT.

The gene calls are TRBV4-1 and TRBJ1-3; no clear D gene. Trimming cost V 0 bases and J 2 bases, with 8 bases left between them. The CDR3 contains 15 residues. Germline lookup yields CDR1 MGHRA and CDR2 YSYEKL. CDR3 protein: CASSQDRGAGNTIYF. DNA of the CDR3: TGCGCCAGCAGCCAAGATAGAGGAGCTGGAAACACCATATATTTT.

CDR3 sequence (DNA): TGTGCCAGCAGCCCGTGGGACGAATCTGAAGCTTTCTTT. Translating it yields CASSPWDESEAFF. The chain is built from TRBV11-2 and TRBJ1-1; tentatively, D is TRBD1 (5 bases). Germline V gene data show CDR1 as SGHAT and CDR2 as FQNNGV. This CDR3 has 13 residues. V lost 5 bases, J lost 6 bases, and 13 bases lay in between.

This rearrangement joins TRBV15 to TRBJ2-3; TRBD2 agrees at 14 bases. There are 18 residues in the CDR3. Germline CDR1 is LNHNV and CDR2 is YYDKDF (reference sequence). V lost 3 bases to trimming and J lost 3 bases; unmatched junction nucleotides: 8. The CDR3 sequence is CATSRTSGGAARTDTQYF. CDR3 bases: TGTGCCACCAGCAGGACTAGCGGGGGGGCGGCTCGAACAGATACGCAGTATTTT.

The chain recombines TRBV2 with TRBJ1-1; the D gene is possibly TRBD1 (5 bases). Germline CDR1 reads SNHLY; CDR2 reads FYNNEI. The CDR3 is made up of 14 amino acids. Trimming pared 0 bases from V and 5 bases from J, leaving 10 bases between. The CDR3: CASSEAPGKTEAFF. In DNA, the CDR3 is TGTGCCAGCAGTGAAGCCCCAGGGAAGACTGAAGCTTTCTTT.

The chain employs TRBV6-4 and TRBJ2-2; D possibly matches TRBD1 or TRBD2 (6 bases each). V lost 3 bases, J lost 6 bases, and 14 bases lay in between. Germline V gene data show CDR1 as MRHNA and CDR2 as SNTAGT. The CDR3 spans 15 residues. This CDR3 is CASSERGATPGELFF. CDR3 coding DNA: TGTGCCAGCAGTGAAAGGGGGGCTACACCCGGGGAGCTGTTTTTT.